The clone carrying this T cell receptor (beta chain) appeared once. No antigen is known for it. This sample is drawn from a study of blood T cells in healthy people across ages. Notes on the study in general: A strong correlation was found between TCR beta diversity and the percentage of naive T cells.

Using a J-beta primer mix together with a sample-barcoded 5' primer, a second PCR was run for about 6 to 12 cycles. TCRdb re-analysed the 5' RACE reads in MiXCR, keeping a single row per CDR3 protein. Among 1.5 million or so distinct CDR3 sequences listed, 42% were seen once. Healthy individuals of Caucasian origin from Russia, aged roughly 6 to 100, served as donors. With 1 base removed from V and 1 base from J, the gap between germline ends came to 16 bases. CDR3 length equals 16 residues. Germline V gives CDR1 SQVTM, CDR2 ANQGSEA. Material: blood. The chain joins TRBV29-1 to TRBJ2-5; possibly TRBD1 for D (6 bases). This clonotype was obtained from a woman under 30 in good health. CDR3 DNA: TGCAGCGTTGAAGCGAACAGGGCTTTAATCCAAGAGACCCAGTACTTC. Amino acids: CSVEANRALIQETQYF. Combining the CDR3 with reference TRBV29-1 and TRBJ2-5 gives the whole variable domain SAVISQKPSRDICQRGTSLTIQCQVDSQVTMMFWYRQQPGQSLTLIATANQGSEATYESGFVIDKFPISRPNLTFSTLTVSNMSPEDSSIYLCSVEANRALIQETQYFGPGTRLLVL.